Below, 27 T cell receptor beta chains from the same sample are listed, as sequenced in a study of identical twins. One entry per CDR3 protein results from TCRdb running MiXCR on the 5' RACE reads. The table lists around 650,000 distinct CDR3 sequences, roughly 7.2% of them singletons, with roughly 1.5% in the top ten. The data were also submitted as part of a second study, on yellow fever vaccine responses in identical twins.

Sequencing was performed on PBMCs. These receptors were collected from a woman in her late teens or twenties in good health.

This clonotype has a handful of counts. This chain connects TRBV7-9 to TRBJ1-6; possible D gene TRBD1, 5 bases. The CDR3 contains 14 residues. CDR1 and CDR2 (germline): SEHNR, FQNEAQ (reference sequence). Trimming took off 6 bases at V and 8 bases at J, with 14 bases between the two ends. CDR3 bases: TGTGCCAGCAGGCGGCAGGGCCCCGATTCACCCCTCCACTTT. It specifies CASRRQGPDSPLHF.

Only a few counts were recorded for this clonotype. The CDR3 sequence: CASSLDYGSNEQFF. The CDR3 region has the DNA TGTGCCAGCAGCTTAGATTATGGCTCCAATGAGCAGTTCTTC. This chain joins TRBV11-2 and TRBJ2-1; no definite D call. V was shortened by 0 bases and J by 6 bases, with 9 bases between the two germline ends. The CDR3 runs 14 residues. Germline CDR1 is SGHAT and CDR2 is FQNNGV.

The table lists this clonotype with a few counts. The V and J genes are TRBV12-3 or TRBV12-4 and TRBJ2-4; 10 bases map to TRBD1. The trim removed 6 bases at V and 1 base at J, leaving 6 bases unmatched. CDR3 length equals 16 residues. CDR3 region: CASRGVGQGAKNIQYF. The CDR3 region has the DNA TGTGCCAGCAGGGGGGTGGGACAGGGGGCCAAAAACATTCAGTACTTC.

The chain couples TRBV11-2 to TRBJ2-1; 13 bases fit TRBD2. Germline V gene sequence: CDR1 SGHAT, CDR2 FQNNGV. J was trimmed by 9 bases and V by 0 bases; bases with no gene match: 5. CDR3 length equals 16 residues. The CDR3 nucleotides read TGTGCCAGCAGCTTAGATACTAGCGGGGGGGCGGTTGAGCAGTTCTTC. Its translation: CASSLDTSGGAVEQFF.

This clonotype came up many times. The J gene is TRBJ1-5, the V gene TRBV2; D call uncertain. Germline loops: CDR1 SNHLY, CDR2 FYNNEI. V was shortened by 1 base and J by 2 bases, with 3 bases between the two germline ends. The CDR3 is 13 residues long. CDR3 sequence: CASSEGGNQPQHF. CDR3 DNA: TGTGCCAGCAGTGAAGGGGGCAATCAGCCCCAGCATTTT.

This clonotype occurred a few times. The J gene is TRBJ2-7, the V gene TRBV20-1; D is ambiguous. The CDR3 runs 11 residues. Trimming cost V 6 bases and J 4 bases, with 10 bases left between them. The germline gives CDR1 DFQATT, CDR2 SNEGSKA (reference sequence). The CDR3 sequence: CSAKDGYEQYV. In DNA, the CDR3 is TGCAGTGCCAAGGACGGATACGAGCAGTACGTC.

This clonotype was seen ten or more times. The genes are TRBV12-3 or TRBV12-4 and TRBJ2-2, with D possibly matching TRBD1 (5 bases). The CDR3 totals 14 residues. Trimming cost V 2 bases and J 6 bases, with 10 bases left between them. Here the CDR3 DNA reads TGTGCCAGCAGTTTACCCAGGGCGTCCGGGGAGCTGTTTTTT. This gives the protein CASSLPRASGELFF.

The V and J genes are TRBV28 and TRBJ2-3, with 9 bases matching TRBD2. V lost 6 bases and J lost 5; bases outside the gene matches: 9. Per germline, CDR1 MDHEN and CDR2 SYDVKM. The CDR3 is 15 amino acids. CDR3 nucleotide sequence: TGTGCCAGCAGACCGATCCGACTAGCGGAAGATACGCAGTATTTT. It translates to CASRPIRLAEDTQYF.

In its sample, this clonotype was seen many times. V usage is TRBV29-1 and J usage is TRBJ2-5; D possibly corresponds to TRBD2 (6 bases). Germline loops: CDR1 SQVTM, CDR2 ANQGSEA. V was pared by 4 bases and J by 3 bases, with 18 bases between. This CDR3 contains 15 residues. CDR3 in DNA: TGCAGCGTTGGCCGGGTCTTCACGGGGGAAGAGACCCAGTACTTC. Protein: CSVGRVFTGEETQYF.

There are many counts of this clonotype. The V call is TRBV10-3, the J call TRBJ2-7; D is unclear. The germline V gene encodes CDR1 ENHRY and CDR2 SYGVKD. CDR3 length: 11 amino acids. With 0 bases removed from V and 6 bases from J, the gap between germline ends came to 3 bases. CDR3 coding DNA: TGTGCCATCAGTGAGTCGGCCGAGCAGTACTTC. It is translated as CAISESAEQYF.

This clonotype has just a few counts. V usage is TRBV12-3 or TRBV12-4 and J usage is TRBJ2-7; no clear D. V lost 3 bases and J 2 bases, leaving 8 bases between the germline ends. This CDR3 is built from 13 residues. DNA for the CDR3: TGTGCCAGCAGTTTGGGCCTGCCCTACGAGCAGTACTTC. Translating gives CASSLGLPYEQYF.

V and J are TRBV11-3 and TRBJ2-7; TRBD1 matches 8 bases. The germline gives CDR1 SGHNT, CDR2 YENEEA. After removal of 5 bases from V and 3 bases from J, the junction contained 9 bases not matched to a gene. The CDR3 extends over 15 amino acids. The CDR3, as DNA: TGTGCCAGCAGCCGTTCCGGACAGGGTTTCTACGAGCAGTACTTC. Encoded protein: CASSRSGQGFYEQYF.

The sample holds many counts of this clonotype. The CDR3: CASSQDAPGVGEQFF. The CDR3 DNA sequence: TGTGCCAGCAGCCAAGATGCGCCAGGGGTAGGTGAGCAGTTCTTC. V and J are TRBV14 and TRBJ2-1; tentatively, D is TRBD1 (6 bases). V was clipped by 0 bases and J by 9 bases, with 15 bases between them. The CDR3 covers 15 residues. From germline, CDR1 is SGHDN and CDR2 FVKESK.

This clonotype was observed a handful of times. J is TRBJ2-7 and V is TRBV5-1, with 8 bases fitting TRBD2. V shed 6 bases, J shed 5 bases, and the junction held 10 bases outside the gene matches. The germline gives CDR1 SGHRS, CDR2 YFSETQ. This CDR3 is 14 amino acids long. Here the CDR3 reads CASTPGGPWDEQYF. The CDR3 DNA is TGCGCCAGCACCCCGGGAGGGCCTTGGGACGAGCAGTACTTC. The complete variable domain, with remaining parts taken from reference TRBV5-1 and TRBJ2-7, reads KAGVTQTPRYLIKTRGQQVTLSCSPISGHRSVSWYQQTPGQGLQFLFEYFSETQRNKGNFPGRFSGRQFSNSRSEMNVSTLELGDSALYLCASTPGGPWDEQYFGPGTRLTVT.

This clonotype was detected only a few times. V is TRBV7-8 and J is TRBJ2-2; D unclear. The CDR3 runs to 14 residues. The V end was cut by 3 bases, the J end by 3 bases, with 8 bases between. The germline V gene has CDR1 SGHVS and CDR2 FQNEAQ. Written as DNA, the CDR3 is TGTGCCAGCAGCTTCATTCCGCACACCGGGGAGCTGTTTTTT. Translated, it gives CASSFIPHTGELFF. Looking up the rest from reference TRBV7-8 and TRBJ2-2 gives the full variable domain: GAGVSQSPRYKVAKRGQDVALRCDPISGHVSLFWYQQALGQGPEFLTYFQNEAQLDKSGLPSDRFFAERPEGSVSTLKIQRTQQEDSAVYLCASSFIPHTGELFFGEGSRLTVL.

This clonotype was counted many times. CDR3 nucleotides: TGTGCCAGTAGCCGTAGCGGGAACCAAGAGACCCAGTACTTC. Translation gives CASSRSGNQETQYF. The chain recombines TRBV19 with TRBJ2-5; TRBD2 aligns across 8 bases. This CDR3 has 14 amino acids. From germline, CDR1 is LNHDA and CDR2 SQIVND (reference sequence). The V and J ends lost 6 bases and 0 bases, in that order; junction bases with no gene match: 3.

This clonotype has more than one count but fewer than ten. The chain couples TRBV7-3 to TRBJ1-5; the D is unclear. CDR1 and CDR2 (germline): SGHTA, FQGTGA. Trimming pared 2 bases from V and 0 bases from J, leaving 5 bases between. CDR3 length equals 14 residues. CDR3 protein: CASSLLVSNQPQHF. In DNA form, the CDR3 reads TGTGCCAGCAGCTTATTGGTTAGCAATCAGCCCCAGCATTTT.

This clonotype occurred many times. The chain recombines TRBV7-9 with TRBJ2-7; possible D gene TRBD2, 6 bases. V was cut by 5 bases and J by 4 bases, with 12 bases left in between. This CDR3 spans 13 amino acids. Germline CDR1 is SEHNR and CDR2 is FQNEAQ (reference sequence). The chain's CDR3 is CASSPGLSYEQYF. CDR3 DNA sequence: TGTGCCAGCAGCCCGGGACTGAGTTACGAGCAGTACTTC.

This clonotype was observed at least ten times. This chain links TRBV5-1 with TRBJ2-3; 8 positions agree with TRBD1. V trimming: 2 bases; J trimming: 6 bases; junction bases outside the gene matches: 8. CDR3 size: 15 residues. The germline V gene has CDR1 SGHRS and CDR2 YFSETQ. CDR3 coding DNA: TGCGCCAGCAGCTTCTGGGGGACAGGTCCGGATACGCAGTATTTT. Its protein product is CASSFWGTGPDTQYF.

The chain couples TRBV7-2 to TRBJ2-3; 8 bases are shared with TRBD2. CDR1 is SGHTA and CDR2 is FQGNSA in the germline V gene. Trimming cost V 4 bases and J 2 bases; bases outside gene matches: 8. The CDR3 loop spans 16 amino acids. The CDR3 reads CASSSTSGTFTDTQYF. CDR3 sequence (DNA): TGTGCCAGCAGCTCAACTAGCGGTACCTTCACAGATACGCAGTATTTT.

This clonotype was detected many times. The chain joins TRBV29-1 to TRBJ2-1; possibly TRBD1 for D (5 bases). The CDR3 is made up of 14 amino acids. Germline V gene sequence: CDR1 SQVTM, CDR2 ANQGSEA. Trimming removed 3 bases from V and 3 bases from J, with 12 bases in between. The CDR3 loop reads CSVEVQGLYNEQFF. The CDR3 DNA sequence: TGCAGCGTTGAGGTTCAGGGCCTCTACAATGAGCAGTTCTTC.

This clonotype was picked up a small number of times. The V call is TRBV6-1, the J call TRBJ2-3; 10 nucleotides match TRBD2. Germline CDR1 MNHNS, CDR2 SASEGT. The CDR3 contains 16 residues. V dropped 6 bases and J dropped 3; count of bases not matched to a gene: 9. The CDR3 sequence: CASSRLAGRFTDTQYF. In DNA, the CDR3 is TGTGCCAGCAGCCGACTAGCGGGCCGATTTACAGATACGCAGTATTTT.

This chain's CDR3 is CASSSWRDSRYEQYF. The DNA for the CDR3 is TGTGCCAGCAGCTCATGGCGGGACAGTCGATACGAGCAGTACTTC. The chain joins TRBV7-9 to TRBJ2-7, with D possibly matching TRBD1 (7 bases). Trimming removed 4 bases at V and 4 bases at J, with 17 bases between. The CDR3 contains 15 residues. Germline-derived CDR1 and CDR2 are SEHNR and FQNEAQ (reference sequence). The full variable domain, completed using reference TRBV7-9 and TRBJ2-7, is DTGVSQNPRHKITKRGQNVTFRCDPISEHNRLYWYRQTLGQGPEFLTYFQNEAQLEKSRLLSDRFSAERPKGSFSTLEIQRTEQGDSAMYLCASSSWRDSRYEQYFGPGTRLTVT.

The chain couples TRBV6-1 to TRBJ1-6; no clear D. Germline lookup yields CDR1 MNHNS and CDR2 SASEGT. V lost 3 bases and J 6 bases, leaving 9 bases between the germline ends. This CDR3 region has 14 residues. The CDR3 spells CASSEVISNSPLHF. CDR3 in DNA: TGTGCCAGCAGTGAGGTGATAAGTAATTCACCCCTCCACTTT.

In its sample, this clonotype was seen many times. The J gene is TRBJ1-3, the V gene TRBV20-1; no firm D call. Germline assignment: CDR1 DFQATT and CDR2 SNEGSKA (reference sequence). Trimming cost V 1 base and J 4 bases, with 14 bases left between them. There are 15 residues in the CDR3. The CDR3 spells CSARGGSYGGNTIYF. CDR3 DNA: TGCAGTGCTAGAGGAGGGTCCTACGGAGGAAACACCATATATTTT.

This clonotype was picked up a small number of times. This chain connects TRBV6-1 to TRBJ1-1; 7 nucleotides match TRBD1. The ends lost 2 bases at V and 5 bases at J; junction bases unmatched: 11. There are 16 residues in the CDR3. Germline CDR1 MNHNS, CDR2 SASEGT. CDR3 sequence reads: CASSELEGAGGTEAFF. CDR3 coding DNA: TGTGCCAGCAGTGAATTAGAGGGGGCTGGTGGAACTGAAGCTTTCTTT.

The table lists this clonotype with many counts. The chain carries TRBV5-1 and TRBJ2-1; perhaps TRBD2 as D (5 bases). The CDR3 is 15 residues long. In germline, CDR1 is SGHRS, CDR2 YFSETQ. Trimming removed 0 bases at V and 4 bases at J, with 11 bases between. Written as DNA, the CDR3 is TGCGCCAGCAGCTTGGTCGTAGCGTTGTACAATGAGCAGTTCTTC. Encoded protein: CASSLVVALYNEQFF. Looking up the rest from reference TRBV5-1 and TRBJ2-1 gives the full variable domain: KAGVTQTPRYLIKTRGQQVTLSCSPISGHRSVSWYQQTPGQGLQFLFEYFSETQRNKGNFPGRFSGRQFSNSRSEMNVSTLELGDSALYLCASSLVVALYNEQFFGPGTRLTVL.